These 8 T cell receptor beta chains share one sample of origin, sequenced in a study of PD-1 blockade in classical Hodgkin lymphoma. Using immunoSEQ multiplex PCR, the repertoire was profiled, and TCRdb retains in-frame clones only, with some absent. The table includes 30,000 to 40,000 clones, 76% detected once. Every one of the patients relapsed after autologous stem cell transplantation (brentuximab vedotin exposure was variable). Sequencing was performed on peripheral blood mononuclear cells (PBMCs), taken before the second cycle of nivolumab. These receptors all come from a human donor with classical Hodgkin lymphoma.

This chain joins TRBV5-6 and TRBJ1-2; 10 nucleotides line up with TRBD1. With V trimmed by 2 bases and J by 8 bases, 6 bases remained unmatched. CDR3 length: 14 residues. CDR1 is SGHDT, CDR2 YYEEEE, per germline. Here the CDR3 reads CASSFRDRGQGYTF. CDR3 sequence (DNA): TGTGCCAGCAGCTTCCGGGACAGGGGTCAAGGCTACACCTTC.

The chain combines TRBV19 with TRBJ2-3; D might be TRBD2 (6 bases). CDR3 length equals 15 residues. In germline, CDR1 is LNHDA, CDR2 SQIVND (reference sequence). V lost 1 base and J 6 bases, leaving 14 bases between the germline ends. The CDR3 spells CASSIGGVGSDTQYF. In DNA form, the CDR3 reads TGTGCCAGTAGTATAGGGGGGGTGGGCAGCGATACGCAGTATTTT.

V gene TRBV11-2 combines with J gene TRBJ2-7; TRBD2 agrees at 10 bases. The CDR3 spans 15 residues. CDR1 SGHAT and CDR2 FQNNGV come from the germline V gene. J lost 0 bases, V lost 3 bases, and 2 bases had no gene match. The DNA of the CDR3 is TGTGCCAGCAGCTTTACTAGCGGGGACTCCTACGAGCAGTACTTC. Amino acid sequence: CASSFTSGDSYEQYF.

V gene TRBV19 combines with J gene TRBJ1-6, with a possible D match to TRBD1 (6 bases). V lost 5 bases to trimming and J lost 7 bases, with 18 bases between them. Per germline, CDR1 LNHDA and CDR2 SQIVND (reference sequence). The CDR3 contains 16 residues. The CDR3 nucleotides are TGTGCCAGTAGTGGCACAGGGAGAATAGGCAATTCACCCCTCCACTTT. This translates into CASSGTGRIGNSPLHF.

This clone was seen only a few times. V gene TRBV7-2 combines with J gene TRBJ2-3, with D unresolved. From germline, CDR1 is SGHTA and CDR2 FQGNSA. V shed 5 bases and J shed 0 bases, with 9 bases lying between them. The CDR3 loop spans 14 amino acids. As DNA, the CDR3 is TGTGCCAGCAGCCCCATGGCGAGCACAGATACGCAGTATTTT. Translating it yields CASSPMASTDTQYF.

This chain joins TRBV30 and TRBJ1-5, with a tentative D call TRBD1 (5 bases). There are 16 residues in the CDR3. Germline CDR1 is GTSNPN and CDR2 is SVGIG (reference sequence). Trimming stripped 0 bases from V and 6 bases from J, with 18 bases between. As DNA, the CDR3 is TGTGCCTGGAGTGTACGGGTCGGGCAGGGCTTTCAGCCCCAGCATTTT. Translation gives CAWSVRVGQGFQPQHF.

The gene calls are TRBV9 and TRBJ2-7, with D uncertain. Deletions cut 4 bases from V and 5 bases from J, with 16 bases between. Germline CDR1 and CDR2: SGDLS and YYNGEE. There are 14 residues in the CDR3. CDR3 residues: CASSLRAQPHEQYF. Here the CDR3 DNA reads TGTGCCAGCAGCCTCCGGGCCCAACCCCACGAGCAGTACTTC.

This sequence joins TRBV2 and TRBJ1-2, with unresolved D. Trimming cost V 3 bases and J 8 bases, with 13 bases left between them. The CDR3 spans 13 residues. CDR1 is SNHLY and CDR2 is FYNNEI in the germline V gene. CDR3 loop: CASSDGIARGYTF. CDR3 coding DNA: TGTGCCAGCAGTGATGGGATCGCCCGGGGCTACACCTTC.